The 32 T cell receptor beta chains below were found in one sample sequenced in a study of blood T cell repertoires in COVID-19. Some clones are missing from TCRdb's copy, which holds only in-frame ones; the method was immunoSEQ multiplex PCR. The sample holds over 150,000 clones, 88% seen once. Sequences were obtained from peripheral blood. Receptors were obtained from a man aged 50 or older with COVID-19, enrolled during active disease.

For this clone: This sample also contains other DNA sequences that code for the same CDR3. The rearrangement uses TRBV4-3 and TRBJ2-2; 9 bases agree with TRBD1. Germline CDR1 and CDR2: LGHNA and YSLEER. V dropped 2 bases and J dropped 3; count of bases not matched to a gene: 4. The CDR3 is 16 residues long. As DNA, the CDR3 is TGCGCCAGCAGCCAAACAACAGGGGGCGACACCGGGGAGCTGTTTTTT. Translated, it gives CASSQTTGGDTGELFF.

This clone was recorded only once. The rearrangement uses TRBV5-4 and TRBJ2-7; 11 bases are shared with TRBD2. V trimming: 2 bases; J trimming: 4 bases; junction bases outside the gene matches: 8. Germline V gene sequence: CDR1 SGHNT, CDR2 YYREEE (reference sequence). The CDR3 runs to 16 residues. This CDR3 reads CASSFSLAGEGYEQYF. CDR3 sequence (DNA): TGTGCCAGCAGCTTTTCACTAGCGGGAGAGGGGTACGAGCAGTACTTC.

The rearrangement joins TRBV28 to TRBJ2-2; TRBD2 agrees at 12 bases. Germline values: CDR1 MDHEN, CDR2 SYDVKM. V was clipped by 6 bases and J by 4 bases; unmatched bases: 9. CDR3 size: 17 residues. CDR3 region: CASRTTSSGGGTGELFF. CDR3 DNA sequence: TGTGCCAGCAGAACCACCTCTAGCGGGGGGGGCACCGGGGAGCTGTTTTTT.

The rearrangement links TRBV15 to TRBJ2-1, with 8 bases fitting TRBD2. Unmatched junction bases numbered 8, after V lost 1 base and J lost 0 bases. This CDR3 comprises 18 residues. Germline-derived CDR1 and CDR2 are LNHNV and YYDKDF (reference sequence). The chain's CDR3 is CATSRVWIAGRSYNEQFF. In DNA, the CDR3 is TGTGCCACCAGCAGAGTATGGATAGCGGGGCGCTCCTACAATGAGCAGTTCTTC.

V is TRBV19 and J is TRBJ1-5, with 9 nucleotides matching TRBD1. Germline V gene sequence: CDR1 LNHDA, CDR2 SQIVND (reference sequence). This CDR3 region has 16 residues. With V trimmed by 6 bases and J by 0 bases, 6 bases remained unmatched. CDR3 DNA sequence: TGTGCCAGTAGGCCCACAGGGGGCAATAGCAATCAGCCCCAGCATTTT. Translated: CASRPTGGNSNQPQHF.

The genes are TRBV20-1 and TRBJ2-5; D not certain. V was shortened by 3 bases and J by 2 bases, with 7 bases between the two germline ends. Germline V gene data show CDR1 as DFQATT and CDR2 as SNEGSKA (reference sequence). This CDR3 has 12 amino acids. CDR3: CSASRVQETQYF. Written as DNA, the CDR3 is TGCAGTGCTAGTCGGGTTCAAGAGACCCAGTACTTC.

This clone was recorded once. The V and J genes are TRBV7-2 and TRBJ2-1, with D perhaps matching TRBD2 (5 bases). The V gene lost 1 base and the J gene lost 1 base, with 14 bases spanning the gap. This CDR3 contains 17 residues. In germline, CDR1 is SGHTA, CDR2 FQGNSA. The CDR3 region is CASSLVSGLISYNEQFF. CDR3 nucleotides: TGTGCCAGCAGCTTAGTAAGTGGACTTATATCCTACAATGAGCAGTTCTTC.

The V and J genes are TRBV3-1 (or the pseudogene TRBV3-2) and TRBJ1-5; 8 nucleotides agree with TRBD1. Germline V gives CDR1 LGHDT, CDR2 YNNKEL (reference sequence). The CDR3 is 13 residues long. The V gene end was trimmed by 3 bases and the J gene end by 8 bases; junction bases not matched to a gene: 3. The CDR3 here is CASSHGQGEPQHF. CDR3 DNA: TGTGCCAGCAGCCACGGACAGGGCGAGCCCCAGCATTTT.

CDR3 bases: TGTGCCAGCAGCGTAGGGCCGGGGTTCTCCTACGAGCAGTACTTC. This codes for CASSVGPGFSYEQYF. The chain is built from TRBV9 and TRBJ2-7; D is perhaps TRBD2 (5 bases). Trimming took 0 bases from V and 0 from J, leaving 10 bases between them. The CDR3 is made up of 15 amino acids. CDR1 is SGDLS, CDR2 YYNGEE, per germline.

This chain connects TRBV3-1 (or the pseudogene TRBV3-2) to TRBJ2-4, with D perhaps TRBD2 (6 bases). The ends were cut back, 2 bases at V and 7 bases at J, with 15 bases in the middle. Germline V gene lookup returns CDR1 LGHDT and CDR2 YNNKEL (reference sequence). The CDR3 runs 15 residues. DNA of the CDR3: TGTGCCAGCAGCCAATATACCGGGAGTCTTAACATTCAGTACTTC. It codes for CASSQYTGSLNIQYF.

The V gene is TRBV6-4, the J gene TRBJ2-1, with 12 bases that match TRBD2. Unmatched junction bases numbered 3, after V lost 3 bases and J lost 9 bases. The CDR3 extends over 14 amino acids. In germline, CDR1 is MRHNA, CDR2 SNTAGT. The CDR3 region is CASSESGLAGEQFF. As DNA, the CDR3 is TGTGCCAGCAGTGAATCGGGACTAGCGGGTGAGCAGTTCTTC.

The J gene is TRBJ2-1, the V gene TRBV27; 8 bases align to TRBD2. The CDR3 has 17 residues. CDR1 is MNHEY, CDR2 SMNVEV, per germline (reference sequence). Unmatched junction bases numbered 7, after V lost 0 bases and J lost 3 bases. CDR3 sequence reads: CASSLSRREGFYNEQFF. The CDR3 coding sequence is TGTGCCAGCAGTTTATCGCGCCGGGAGGGCTTCTACAATGAGCAGTTCTTC.

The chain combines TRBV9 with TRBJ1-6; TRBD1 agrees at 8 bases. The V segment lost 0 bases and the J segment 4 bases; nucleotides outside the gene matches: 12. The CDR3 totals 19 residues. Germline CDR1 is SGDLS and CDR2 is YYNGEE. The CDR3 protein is CASSVVRGRPALYNSPLHF. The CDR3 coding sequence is TGTGCCAGCAGCGTAGTCAGGGGGCGCCCGGCCTTATATAATTCACCCCTCCACTTT.

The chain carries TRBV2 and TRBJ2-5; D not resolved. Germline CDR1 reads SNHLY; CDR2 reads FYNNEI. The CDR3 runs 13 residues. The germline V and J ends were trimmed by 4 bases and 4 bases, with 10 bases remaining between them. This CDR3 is CASSVSALETQYF. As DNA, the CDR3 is TGTGCCAGCAGTGTCAGTGCCCTAGAGACCCAGTACTTC.

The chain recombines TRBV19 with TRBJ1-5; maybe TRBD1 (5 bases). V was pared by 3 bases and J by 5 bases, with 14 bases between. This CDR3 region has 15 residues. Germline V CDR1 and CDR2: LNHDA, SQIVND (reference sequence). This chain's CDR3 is CASSMGRPMDQPQHF. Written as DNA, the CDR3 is TGTGCCAGTAGTATGGGGCGGCCGATGGATCAGCCCCAGCATTTT.

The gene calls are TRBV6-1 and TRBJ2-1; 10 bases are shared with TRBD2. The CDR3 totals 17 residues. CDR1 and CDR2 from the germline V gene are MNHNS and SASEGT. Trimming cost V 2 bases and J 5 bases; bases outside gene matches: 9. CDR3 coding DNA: TGTGCCAGCAGTGAAACTCGTTGGAGCGGGAGGGACAATGAGCAGTTCTTC. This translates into CASSETRWSGRDNEQFF.

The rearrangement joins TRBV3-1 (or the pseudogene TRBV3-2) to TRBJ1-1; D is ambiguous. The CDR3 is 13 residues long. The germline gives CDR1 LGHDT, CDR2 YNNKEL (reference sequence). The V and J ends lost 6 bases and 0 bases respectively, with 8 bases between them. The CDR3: CASSKTVNTEAFF. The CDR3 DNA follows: TGTGCCAGCAGTAAAACGGTGAACACTGAAGCTTTCTTT.

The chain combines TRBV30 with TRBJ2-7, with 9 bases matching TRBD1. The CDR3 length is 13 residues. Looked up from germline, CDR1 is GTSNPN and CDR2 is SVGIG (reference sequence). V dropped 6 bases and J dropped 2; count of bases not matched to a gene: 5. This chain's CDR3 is CACAGQGAYEQYF. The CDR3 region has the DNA TGTGCCTGTGCGGGACAGGGAGCCTACGAGCAGTACTTC. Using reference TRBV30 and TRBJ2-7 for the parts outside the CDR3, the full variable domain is SQTIHQWPATLVQPVGSPLSLECTVEGTSNPNLYWYRQAAGRGLQLLFYSVGIGQISSEVPQNLSASRPQDRQFILSSKKLLLSDSGFYLCACAGQGAYEQYFGPGTRLTVT.

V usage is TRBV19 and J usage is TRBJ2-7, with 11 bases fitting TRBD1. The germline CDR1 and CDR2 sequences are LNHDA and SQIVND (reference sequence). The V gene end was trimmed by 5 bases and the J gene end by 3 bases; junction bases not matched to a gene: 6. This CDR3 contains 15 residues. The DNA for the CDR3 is TGTGCCAGTAGTCTCTCCGGGACAGGGGGCTACGAGCAGTACTTC. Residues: CASSLSGTGGYEQYF.

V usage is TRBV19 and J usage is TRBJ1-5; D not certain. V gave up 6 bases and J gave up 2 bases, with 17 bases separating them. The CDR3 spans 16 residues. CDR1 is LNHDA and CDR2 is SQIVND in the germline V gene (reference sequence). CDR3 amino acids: CASSPWLGRGNQPQHF. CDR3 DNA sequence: TGTGCCAGTAGCCCGTGGCTAGGGCGGGGCAATCAGCCCCAGCATTTT.

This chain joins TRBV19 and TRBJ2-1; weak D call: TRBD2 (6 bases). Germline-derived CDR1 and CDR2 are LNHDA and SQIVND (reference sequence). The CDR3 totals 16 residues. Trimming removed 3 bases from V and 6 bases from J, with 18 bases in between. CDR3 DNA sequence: TGTGCCAGTAGTATGGTAGGCGGGGACTTATCCAATGAGCAGTTCTTC. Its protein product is CASSMVGGDLSNEQFF. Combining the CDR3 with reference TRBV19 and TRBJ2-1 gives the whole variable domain DGGITQSPKYLFRKEGQNVTLSCEQNLNHDAMYWYRQDPGQGLRLIYYSQIVNDFQKGDIAEGYSVSREKKESFPLTVTSAQKNPTAFYLCASSMVGGDLSNEQFFGPGTRLTVL.

CDR3 in amino acids: CASSSYRAGGYTF. The DNA of the CDR3 is TGTGCCAGCAGCTCCTACAGAGCAGGTGGCTACACCTTC. The chain employs TRBV3-1 (or the pseudogene TRBV3-2) and TRBJ1-2, with D unclear. From germline, CDR1 is LGHDT and CDR2 YNNKEL (reference sequence). Trimming took 5 bases from V and 7 from J, leaving 14 bases between them. CDR3 length: 13 amino acids.

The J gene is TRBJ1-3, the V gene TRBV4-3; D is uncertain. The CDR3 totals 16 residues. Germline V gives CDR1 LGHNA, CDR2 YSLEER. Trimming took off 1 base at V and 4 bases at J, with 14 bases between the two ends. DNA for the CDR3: TGCGCCAGCAGCCAAGGGGCGTACAGTGCAGGAAACACCATATATTTT. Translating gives CASSQGAYSAGNTIYF.

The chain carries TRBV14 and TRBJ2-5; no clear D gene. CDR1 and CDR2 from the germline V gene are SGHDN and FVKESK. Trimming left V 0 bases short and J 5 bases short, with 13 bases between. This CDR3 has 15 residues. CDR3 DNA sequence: TGTGCCAGCAGCCAAGATTGGCCAGCGAGGGAGACCCAGTACTTC. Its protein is CASSQDWPARETQYF.

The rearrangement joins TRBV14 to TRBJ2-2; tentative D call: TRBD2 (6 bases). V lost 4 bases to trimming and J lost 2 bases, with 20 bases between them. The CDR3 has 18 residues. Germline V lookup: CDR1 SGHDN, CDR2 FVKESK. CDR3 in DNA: TGTGCCAGCAGCCTTACGGCGGGGACCTCCTATAACACCGGGGAGCTGTTTTTT. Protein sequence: CASSLTAGTSYNTGELFF.

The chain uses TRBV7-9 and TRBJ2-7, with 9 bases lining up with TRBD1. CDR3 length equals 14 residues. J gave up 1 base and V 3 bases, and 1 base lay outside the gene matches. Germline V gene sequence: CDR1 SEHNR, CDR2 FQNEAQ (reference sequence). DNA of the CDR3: TGTGCCAGCAGCTTCGGACAGGGGTCCTACGAGCAGTACTTC. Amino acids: CASSFGQGSYEQYF.

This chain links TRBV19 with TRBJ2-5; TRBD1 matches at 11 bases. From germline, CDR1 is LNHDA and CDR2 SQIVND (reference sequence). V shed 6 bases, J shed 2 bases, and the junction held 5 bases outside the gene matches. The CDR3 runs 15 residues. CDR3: CASSGQGAIQETQYF. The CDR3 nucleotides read TGTGCCAGTAGCGGACAGGGGGCTATACAAGAGACCCAGTACTTC.

The CDR3 DNA reads TGTGCCAGCTCACCTACAGGGGGCAGGGAGACCCAGTACTTC. Its translation: CASSPTGGRETQYF. The chain employs TRBV18 and TRBJ2-5; 9 bases match TRBD1. The J segment lost 5 bases and the V segment lost 3 bases, leaving 4 bases of the junction unmatched. The CDR3 is made up of 14 amino acids. CDR1 and CDR2 (germline): KGHSH, LQKENI.

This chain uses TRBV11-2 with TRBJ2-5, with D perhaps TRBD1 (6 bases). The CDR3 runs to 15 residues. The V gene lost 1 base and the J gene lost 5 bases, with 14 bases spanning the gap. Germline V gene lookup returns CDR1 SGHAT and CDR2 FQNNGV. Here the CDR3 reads CASSLVPQGRETQYF. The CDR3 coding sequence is TGTGCCAGCAGCTTAGTTCCCCAGGGGCGCGAGACCCAGTACTTC.

CDR3 sequence (DNA): TGTGCCAGCCGGGACAGGGGTTACGAGCAGTACTTC. It translates to CASRDRGYEQYF. The V gene is TRBV6-4, the J gene TRBJ2-7; 10 bases are shared with TRBD1. J was trimmed by 4 bases and V by 8 bases; bases with no gene match: 2. Per germline, CDR1 MRHNA and CDR2 SNTAGT. This CDR3 is built from 12 residues.

The CDR3 DNA is TGTGCCAGCAGTGATTGGGGACAGAGCTCCTATAATTCACCCCTCCACTTT. Protein sequence: CASSDWGQSSYNSPLHF. V usage is TRBV6-1 and J usage is TRBJ1-6, with 7 bases identical to TRBD1. CDR1 and CDR2 from the germline V gene are MNHNS and SASEGT. CDR3 length equals 17 residues. V was pared by 3 bases and J by 0 bases, with 5 bases of the junction left unmatched.

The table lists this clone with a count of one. The chain's CDR3 is CASSQDGLMGPSEQFF. The CDR3 region has the DNA TGTGCCAGCAGCCAAGATGGTTTGATGGGGCCCAGTGAGCAGTTCTTC. This chain uses TRBV3-1 (or the pseudogene TRBV3-2) with TRBJ2-1; tentative D call: TRBD1 (5 bases). In germline, CDR1 is LGHDT, CDR2 YNNKEL (reference sequence). Trimming left V 0 bases short and J 9 bases short, with 18 bases between. This CDR3 has 16 residues.